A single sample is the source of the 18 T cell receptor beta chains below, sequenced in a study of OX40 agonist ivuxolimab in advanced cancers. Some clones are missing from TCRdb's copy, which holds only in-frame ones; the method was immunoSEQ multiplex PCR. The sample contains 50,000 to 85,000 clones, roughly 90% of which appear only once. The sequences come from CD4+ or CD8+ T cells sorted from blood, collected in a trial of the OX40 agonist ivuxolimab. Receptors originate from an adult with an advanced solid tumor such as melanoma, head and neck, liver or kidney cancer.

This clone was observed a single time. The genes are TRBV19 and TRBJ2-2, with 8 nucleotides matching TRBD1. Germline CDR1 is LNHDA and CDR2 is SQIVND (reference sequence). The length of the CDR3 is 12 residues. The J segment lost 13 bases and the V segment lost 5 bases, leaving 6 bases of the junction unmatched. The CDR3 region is CASSHGQGGLFF. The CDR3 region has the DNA TGTGCCAGTAGTCACGGACAGGGTGGGCTGTTTTTT.

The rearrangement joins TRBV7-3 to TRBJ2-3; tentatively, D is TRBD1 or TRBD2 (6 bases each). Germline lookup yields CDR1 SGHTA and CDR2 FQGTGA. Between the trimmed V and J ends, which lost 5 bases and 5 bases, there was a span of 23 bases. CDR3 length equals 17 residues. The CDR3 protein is CASSPGFRAGGGDTQYF. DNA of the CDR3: TGTGCCAGCAGCCCGGGTTTCAGAGCAGGAGGGGGAGATACGCAGTATTTT.

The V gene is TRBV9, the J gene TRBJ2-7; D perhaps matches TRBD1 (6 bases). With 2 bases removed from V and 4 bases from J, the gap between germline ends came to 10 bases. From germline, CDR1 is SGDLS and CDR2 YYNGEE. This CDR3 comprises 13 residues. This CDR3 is CASSVDSGYEQYF. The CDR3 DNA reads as TGTGCCAGCAGCGTGGACAGCGGATACGAGCAGTACTTC. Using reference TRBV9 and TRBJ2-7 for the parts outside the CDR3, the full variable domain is DSGVTQTPKHLITATGQRVTLRCSPRSGDLSVYWYQQSLDQGLQFLIQYYNGEERAKGNILERFSAQQFPDLHSELNLSSLELGDSALYFCASSVDSGYEQYFGPGTRLTVT.

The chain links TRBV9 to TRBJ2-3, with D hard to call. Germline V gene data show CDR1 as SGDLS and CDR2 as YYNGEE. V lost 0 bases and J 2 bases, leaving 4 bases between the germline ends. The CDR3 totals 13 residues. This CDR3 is CASSVASTDTQYF. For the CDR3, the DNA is TGTGCCAGCAGCGTAGCCTCCACAGATACGCAGTATTTT.

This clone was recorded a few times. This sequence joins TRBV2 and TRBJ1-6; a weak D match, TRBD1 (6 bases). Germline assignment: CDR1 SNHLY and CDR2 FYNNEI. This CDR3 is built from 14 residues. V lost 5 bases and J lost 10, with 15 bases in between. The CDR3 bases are TGTGCCAGCAGTATTAGCAGGGGAAACTCACCCCTCCACTTT. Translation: CASSISRGNSPLHF.

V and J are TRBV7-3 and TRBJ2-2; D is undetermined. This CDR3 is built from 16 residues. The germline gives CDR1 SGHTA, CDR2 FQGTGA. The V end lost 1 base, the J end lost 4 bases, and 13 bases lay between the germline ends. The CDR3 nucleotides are TGTGCCAGCAGCTTAATCGGCGGAGCCTCCACCGGGGAGCTGTTTTTT. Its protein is CASSLIGGASTGELFF.

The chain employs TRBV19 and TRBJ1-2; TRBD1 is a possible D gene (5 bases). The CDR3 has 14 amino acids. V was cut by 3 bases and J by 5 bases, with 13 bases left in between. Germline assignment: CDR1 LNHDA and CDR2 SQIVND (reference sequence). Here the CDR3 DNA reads TGTGCCAGTAGTATTTGGGGCGTTCGGTATGGCTACACCTTC. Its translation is CASSIWGVRYGYTF.

Here the CDR3 reads CASSQGANQPQHF. The CDR3 DNA is TGTGCCAGCAGCCAAGGGGCAAATCAGCCCCAGCATTTT. J is TRBJ1-5 and V is TRBV16; tentative D call: TRBD1 (5 bases). Trimming removed 2 bases at V and 4 bases at J, with 6 bases between. The germline V gene has CDR1 KGHSY and CDR2 FQNENV. This CDR3 contains 13 residues.

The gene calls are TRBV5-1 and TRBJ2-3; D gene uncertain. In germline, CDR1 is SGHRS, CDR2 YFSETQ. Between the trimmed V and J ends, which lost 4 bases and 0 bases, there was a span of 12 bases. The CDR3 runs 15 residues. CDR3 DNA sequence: TGCGCCAGCAGCCAGTGGGTGGGAAGCACAGATACGCAGTATTTT. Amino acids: CASSQWVGSTDTQYF.

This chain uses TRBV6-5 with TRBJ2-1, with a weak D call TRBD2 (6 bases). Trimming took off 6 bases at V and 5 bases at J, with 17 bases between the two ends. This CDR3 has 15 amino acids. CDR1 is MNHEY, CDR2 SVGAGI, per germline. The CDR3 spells CASSGGTLGDNEQFF. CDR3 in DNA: TGTGCCAGCAGCGGCGGGACCCTTGGGGACAATGAGCAGTTCTTC.

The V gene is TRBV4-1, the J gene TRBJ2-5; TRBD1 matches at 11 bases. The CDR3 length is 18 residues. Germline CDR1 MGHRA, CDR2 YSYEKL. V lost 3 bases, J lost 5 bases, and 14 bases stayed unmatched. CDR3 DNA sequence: TGCGCCAGCAGCCACTCGGACAGGGGGCGACTAGGTGCGGAGACCCAGTACTTC. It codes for CASSHSDRGRLGAETQYF.

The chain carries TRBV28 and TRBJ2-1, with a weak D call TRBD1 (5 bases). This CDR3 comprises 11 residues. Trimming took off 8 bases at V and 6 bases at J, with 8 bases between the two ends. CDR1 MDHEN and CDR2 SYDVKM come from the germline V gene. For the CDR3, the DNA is TGTGCCAGCCACAGGTTCAATGAGCAGTTCTTC. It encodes CASHRFNEQFF.

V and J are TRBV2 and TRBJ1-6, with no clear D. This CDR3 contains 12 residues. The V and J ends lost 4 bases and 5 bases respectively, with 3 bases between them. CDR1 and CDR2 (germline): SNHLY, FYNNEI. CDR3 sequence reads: CASSGDNSPLHF. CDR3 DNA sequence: TGTGCCAGCAGTGGAGATAATTCACCCCTCCACTTT.

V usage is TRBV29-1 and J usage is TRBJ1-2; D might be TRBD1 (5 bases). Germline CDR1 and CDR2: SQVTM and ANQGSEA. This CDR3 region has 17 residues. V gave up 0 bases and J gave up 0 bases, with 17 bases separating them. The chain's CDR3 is CSVEDPVAGSPNYGYTF. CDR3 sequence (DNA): TGCAGCGTTGAAGATCCGGTGGCAGGGTCCCCTAACTATGGCTACACCTTC. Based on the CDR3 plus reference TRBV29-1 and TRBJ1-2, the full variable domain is SAVISQKPSRDICQRGTSLTIQCQVDSQVTMMFWYRQQPGQSLTLIATANQGSEATYESGFVIDKFPISRPNLTFSTLTVSNMSPEDSSIYLCSVEDPVAGSPNYGYTFGSGTRLTVV.

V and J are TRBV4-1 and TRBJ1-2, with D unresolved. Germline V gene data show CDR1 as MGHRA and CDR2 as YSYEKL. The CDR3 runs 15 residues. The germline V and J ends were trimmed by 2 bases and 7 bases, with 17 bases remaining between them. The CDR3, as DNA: TGCGCCAGCAGCCAATTTGACACGTCTGGAGGTGGCTACACCTTC. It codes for CASSQFDTSGGGYTF.

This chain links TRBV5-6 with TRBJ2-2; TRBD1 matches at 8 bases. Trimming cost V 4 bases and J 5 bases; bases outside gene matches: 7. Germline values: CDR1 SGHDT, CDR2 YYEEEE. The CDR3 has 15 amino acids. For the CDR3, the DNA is TGTGCCAGCAGCCACGGACAGGGAATGACCGGGGAGCTGTTTTTT. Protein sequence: CASSHGQGMTGELFF.

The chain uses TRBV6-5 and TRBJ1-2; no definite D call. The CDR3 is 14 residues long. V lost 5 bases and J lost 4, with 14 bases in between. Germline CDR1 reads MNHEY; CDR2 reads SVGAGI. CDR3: CASSELFPGYGYTF. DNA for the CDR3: TGTGCCAGCAGTGAACTTTTCCCGGGCTATGGCTACACCTTC.

CDR3 DNA sequence: TGTGCCAGCAGCTTAGCGCTCGGGGGGGGCACAGATACGCAGTATTTT. Translation: CASSLALGGGTDTQYF. The chain recombines TRBV7-2 with TRBJ2-3; TRBD2 matches 8 bases. This CDR3 comprises 16 residues. From germline, CDR1 is SGHTA and CDR2 FQGNSA. After removal of 0 bases from V and 1 base from J, the junction contained 3 bases not matched to a gene.